This is a list of T cell receptor beta chains from one sample in a study of technical replicates of blood from four donors. Measured with immunoSEQ multiplex PCR; TCRdb has only the in-frame clones, and not every one. The sample consists of tens of thousands of clones, around 97% of them appearing once. The sequenced sample was T cells isolated from PBMCs. The receptors stem from a human donor in good health. Each CDR3 is given with its conserved first and last residue. D genes are given only for firm matches. Clone size is shown for a subset of rows, as once, few, many or a class of expanded clone.

clone size	V gene	CDR3 length	D gene	J gene	CDR3 protein	CDR3 DNA
.	TRBV6-5	15	TRBD1	TRBJ1-5	CASSGTGNSNQPQHF	TGTGCCAGCAGTGGGACAGGAAATAGCAATCAGCCCCAGCATTTT
.	TRBV30	16	TRBD2	TRBJ2-3	CAWSRYSGGLQDTQYF	TGTGCCTGGAGTCGCTACAGCGGGGGTTTGCAAGATACGCAGTATTTT
.	TRBV11-2	13	TRBD1	TRBJ2-5	CASSRQGRETQYF	TGTGCCAGCAGCCGACAGGGTCGAGAGACCCAGTACTTC
.	TRBV7-8	17	.	TRBJ1-1	CASSLEVWSRRNTEAFF	TGTGCCAGCAGCTTAGAGGTGTGGTCCAGGCGGAACACTGAAGCTTTCTTT
.	TRBV4-1	15	TRBD1	TRBJ2-7	CASSQATGEYYEQYF	TGCGCCAGCAGCCAAGCTACAGGGGAATACTACGAGCAGTACTTC
once	TRBV28	13	.	TRBJ2-7	CATKTATAYEQYF	TGTGCCACTAAGACAGCCACAGCTTACGAGCAGTACTTC
.	TRBV7-3	15	.	TRBJ2-1	CASSLARSGYNEQFF	TGTGCCAGCAGCTTAGCAAGGTCAGGTTACAATGAGCAGTTCTTC
.	TRBV10-1	14	.	TRBJ1-2	CASIPPLQGASYTF	TGCGCCAGCATTCCCCCCCTCCAGGGTGCAAGCTACACCTTC
.	TRBV11-2	14	.	TRBJ2-7	CASSLEHLSYEQYF	TGTGCCAGCAGTCTGGAGCACCTCTCCTACGAGCAGTACTTC
.	TRBV10-3	19	TRBD1	TRBJ1-4	CAISENLRTGAVGDEKLFF	TGTGCCATCAGTGAGAATTTAAGGACAGGCGCGGTTGGGGATGAAAAACTGTTTTTT
.	TRBV28	20	TRBD1	TRBJ2-5	CASSYERTQGALPPGETQYF	TGTGCCAGCAGTTACGAGCGGACACAGGGGGCCCTCCCCCCCGGGGAGACCCAGTACTTC
.	TRBV7-9	13	.	TRBJ2-3	CASSLTGTDTQYF	TGTGCCAGCAGTTTGACAGGCACAGATACGCAGTATTTT
.	TRBV2	12	.	TRBJ2-5	CAITQGTETQYF	TGTGCCATAACCCAGGGGACGGAGACCCAGTACTTC
.	TRBV4-2	15	.	TRBJ2-3	CASSQERMGTDTQYF	TGTGCCAGCAGCCAAGAGCGAATGGGCACAGATACGCAGTATTTT
.	TRBV15	15	.	TRBJ1-5	CATSSTKGVGQPQHF	TGTGCCACCAGCAGCACCAAAGGGGTAGGCCAGCCCCAGCATTTT
.	TRBV28	14	.	TRBJ1-1	CASSPGQLNTEAFF	TGTGCCAGCAGCCCAGGACAGTTGAACACTGAAGCTTTCTTT
.	TRBV4-1	14	.	TRBJ1-4	CASSERVENEKLFF	TGCGCCAGCAGCGAGAGGGTGGAGAATGAAAAACTGTTTTTT
once	TRBV7-3	16	TRBD2	TRBJ2-5	CASSLKPAGAGETQYF	TGTGCCAGCAGCTTAAAACCAGCGGGGGCGGGAGAGACCCAGTACTTC
.	TRBV5-8	15	TRBD1	TRBJ2-1	CASSSLGQGLNEQFF	TGTGCCAGCAGCTCCCTGGGACAGGGCCTAAATGAGCAGTTCTTC
once	TRBV30	16	.	TRBJ1-1	CAWIPSGGGLVSEAFF	TGTGCCTGGATCCCTTCGGGAGGGGGGCTTGTAAGTGAAGCTTTCTTT
.	TRBV2	18	TRBD1	TRBJ1-1	CASSVTSETGLMNTEAFF	TGTGCCAGCAGTGTTACAAGCGAGACAGGGCTCATGAACACTGAAGCTTTCTTT
.	TRBV10-3	19	.	TRBJ1-2	CAISESVFEVPLANYGYTF	TGTGCCATCAGTGAGTCCGTTTTCGAGGTGCCCTTAGCTAACTATGGCTACACCTTC
.	TRBV28	15	TRBD1	TRBJ1-1	CASSLTDRSWVSAFF	TGTGCCAGCAGTTTAACGGACAGGTCCTGGGTGAGTGCTTTCTTT
.	TRBV5-1	16	TRBD2	TRBJ2-5	CASSSSQRGLGETQYF	TGCGCCAGCAGCTCCTCCCAGCGGGGGTTAGGGGAGACCCAGTACTTC
.	TRBV6-6	14	.	TRBJ2-3	CASSSRQATDTQYF	TGTGCCAGCAGTTCCCGACAGGCTACAGATACGCAGTATTTT
once	TRBV11-2	17	.	TRBJ1-3	CASSSPRRLVTENTIYF	TGTGCCAGCAGCTCCCCTCGACGGCTCGTCACGGAGAACACCATATATTTT
.	TRBV6-5	11	.	TRBJ1-1	CASSYGPEAFF	TGTGCCAGCAGTTACGGCCCTGAAGCTTTCTTT
.	TRBV4-1	12	TRBD1	TRBJ1-1	CASSSRGIEAFF	TGCGCCAGCAGCAGCAGGGGGATTGAAGCTTTCTTT
.	TRBV10-2	14	TRBD1	TRBJ1-3	CASGKGQGVDTIYF	TGCGCCAGCGGCAAGGGACAGGGTGTGGACACCATATATTTT
.	TRBV5-8	17	TRBD1	TRBJ1-1	CASSRRTTGGKDTEAFF	TGTGCCAGCAGCCGACGAACGACAGGGGGCAAAGACACTGAAGCTTTCTTT
.	TRBV5-5	16	TRBD1	TRBJ1-3	CASSLVTGDFGNTIYF	TGTGCCAGCAGCTTGGTTACAGGGGATTTTGGAAACACCATATATTTT
.	TRBV7-9	14	.	TRBJ1-2	CASRPGVGWDGYTF	TGTGCCAGCCGACCCGGAGTCGGATGGGATGGCTACACCTTC
.	TRBV19	15	.	TRBJ2-3	CASSPQGVHTDTQYF	TGTGCCAGTAGTCCCCAGGGTGTACACACAGATACGCAGTATTTT
.	TRBV9	16	TRBD2	TRBJ2-7	CASSRTSGGCSGEQYF	TGTGCCAGCAGCCGGACTAGCGGGGGGTGTTCTGGTGAGCAGTACTTC
.	TRBV5-4	13	.	TRBJ1-4	CASSLTADEKLFF	TGTGCCAGCAGCTTAACAGCAGATGAAAAACTGTTTTTT
few	TRBV6-5	13	.	TRBJ1-1	CASRTTGNREAFF	TGTGCCAGCAGAACAACAGGGAATAGAGAAGCTTTCTTT
.	TRBV5-1	15	TRBD1	TRBJ2-7	CASSKGTGVGYEQYF	TGCGCCAGCAGCAAAGGGACAGGGGTAGGGTACGAGCAGTACTTC
.	TRBV7-9	14	.	TRBJ2-7	CASSFQGRSYEQYF	TGTGCCAGCAGCTTCCAGGGTCGGTCCTACGAGCAGTACTTC
.	TRBV7-5	19	.	TRBJ2-7	CVIAKEKKERTGIAYEQYF	TGTGTCATCGCAAAAGAAAAAAAAGAGAGGACAGGGATAGCCTACGAGCAGTACTTC
.	TRBV6-5	15	TRBD1	TRBJ2-7	CASSYGTGDVHEQYF	TGTGCCAGCAGTTACGGGACAGGGGACGTCCACGAGCAGTACTTC
once	TRBV5-1	15	TRBD2	TRBJ2-3	CASSDPGTSGDTQYF	TGCGCCAGCAGCGACCCCGGGACTAGCGGGGATACGCAGTATTTT
.	TRBV27	14	.	TRBJ1-1	CASSSGGLLPEAFF	TGTGCCAGCAGTTCCGGGGGTCTCCTCCCTGAAGCTTTCTTT
.	TRBV7-6	13	.	TRBJ1-1	CASSLALNTEAFF	TGTGCCAGCAGCTTAGCCCTAAACACTGAAGCTTTCTTT
.	TRBV18	17	.	TRBJ2-2	CASSPTTLDRHTGELFF	TGTGCCAGCTCACCTACGACACTCGACCGCCACACCGGGGAGCTGTTTTTT
.	TRBV11-2	15	TRBD2	TRBJ2-1	CASSDRTSGYNEQFF	TGTGCCAGCAGCGACAGGACTAGCGGCTACAATGAGCAGTTCTTC
.	TRBV7-9	15	TRBD1	TRBJ1-6	CASSYGTVENSPLHF	TGTGCCAGCAGCTACGGGACAGTTGAAAATTCACCCCTCCACTTT
.	TRBV28	14	TRBD2	TRBJ2-7	CASSPGGRVYEQYF	TGTGCCAGCAGTCCGGGCGGGAGGGTGTACGAGCAGTACTTC
.	TRBV6-5	13	.	TRBJ1-1	CASRAGAGTEAFF	TGTGCCAGCCGTGCAGGGGCGGGCACTGAAGCTTTCTTT
.	TRBV6-5	15	.	TRBJ2-3	CASSYTPLTADTQYF	TGTGCCAGCAGTTACACCCCCCTAACCGCAGATACGCAGTATTTT
.	TRBV10-3	12	TRBD1	TRBJ2-2	CATGQGAGELFF	TGTGCCACCGGACAGGGGGCCGGGGAGCTGTTTTTT
.	TRBV18	17	TRBD1	TRBJ2-7	CASSPMTGGSSRDEQYF	TGTGCCAGCTCACCAATGACAGGGGGCTCCAGTAGGGACGAGCAGTACTTC
.	TRBV2	17	TRBD2	TRBJ2-1	CASSEAILARGYNEQFF	TGTGCCAGCAGTGAAGCTATACTAGCGCGGGGGTACAATGAGCAGTTCTTC
once	TRBV5-1	16	.	TRBJ1-1	CASSLILRGGATEAFF	TGCGCCAGCAGCTTGATTCTTCGGGGGGGCGCGACTGAAGCTTTCTTT